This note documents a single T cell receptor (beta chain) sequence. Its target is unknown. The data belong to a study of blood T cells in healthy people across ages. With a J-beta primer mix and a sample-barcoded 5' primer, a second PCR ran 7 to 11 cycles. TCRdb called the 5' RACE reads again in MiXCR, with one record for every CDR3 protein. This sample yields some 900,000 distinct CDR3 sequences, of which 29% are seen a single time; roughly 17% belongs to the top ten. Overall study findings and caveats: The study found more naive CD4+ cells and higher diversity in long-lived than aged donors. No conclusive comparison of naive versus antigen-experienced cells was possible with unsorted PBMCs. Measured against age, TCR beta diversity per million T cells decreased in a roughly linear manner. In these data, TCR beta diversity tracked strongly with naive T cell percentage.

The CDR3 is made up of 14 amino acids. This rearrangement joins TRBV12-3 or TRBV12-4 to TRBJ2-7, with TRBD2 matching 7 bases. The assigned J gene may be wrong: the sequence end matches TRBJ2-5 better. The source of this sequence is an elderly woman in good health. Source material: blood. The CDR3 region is CASRQAGPRETQYF. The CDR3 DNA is TGTGCCAGCAGGCAAGCGGGACCTCGGGAGACCCAGTACTTC.